These T cell receptor beta chains were read from a single sample in a study of human T cells and chemical hapten exposure. TCRdb passed the RACE reads through MiXCR, listing each CDR3 protein once. This sample has approximately 87,000 distinct CDR3 sequences, with about an eighth found just once. The specimen comprised whole blood, sampled in connection with sensitization to the hapten diphenylcyclopropenone (DPC). The origin of the receptors is a woman between 40 and 50 years old with alopecia areata. Some clones in this sample may be carry-over from other donors' samples. Each CDR3 is given with its conserved first and last residue. The D gene is left open where the match is weak. For some rows the clone size is stated as once, few or many, or as a class when expanded; others skip it.

TRBV27,few,-,TRBJ2-7,TGTGCCAGCAGTTGGAGACATAACTACGAGCAGTACTTC,CASSWRHNYEQYF
TRBV20-1,few,TRBD2,TRBJ2-5,TGCAGTGCCCTAGCGGGGCTCCAAGAGACCCAGTACTTC,CSALAGLQETQYF
TRBV9,-,-,TRBJ2-2,TGTGCCAGCGGCGGAGACAGGCAAAGTACCGGGGAGCTGTTTTTT,CASGGDRQSTGELFF
TRBV7-2,-,-,TRBJ1-1,TGTGCCAGCAGCATGTTGGGCAGCTCGAACACTGAAGCTTTCTTT,CASSMLGSSNTEAFF
TRBV11-2,-,TRBD2,TRBJ2-1,TGTGCCAGCAGCCCGGGACTAGCCGCCTACAATGAGCAGTTCTTC,CASSPGLAAYNEQFF
TRBV7-2,few,-,TRBJ2-1,TGTGCCAGCAGCGCAACCGGAGAGCAGTTCTTC,CASSATGEQFF
TRBV12-3/TRBV12-4,few,-,TRBJ2-7,TGTGCCAGCAGTTTCGGGAAGGAAGATCAGTACTTC,CASSFGKEDQYF
TRBV7-2,-,TRBD1,TRBJ2-5,TGTGCCAGCAGCAGACGGGACAGGGGAAGGAAGGAGACCCAGTACTTC,CASSRRDRGRKETQYF
TRBV7-2,many,-,TRBJ2-2,TGTGCCAGCAGCCCGCGGTCCGGGGCCGCAGGGGAGCTGTTTTTT,CASSPRSGAAGELFF
TRBV5-4,many,TRBD1,TRBJ1-2,TGTGCCAGCAGCACCAACAGGGGGCAAGGCTATGGCTACACCTTC,CASSTNRGQGYGYTF
TRBV3-1,many,-,TRBJ2-1,TGTGCCAGCAGCCAATCTCGCGGGGCACATGAGCAGTTCTTC,CASSQSRGAHEQFF